This TCR beta chain was recovered during a study of T cell changes during pregnancy in multiple sclerosis. Data came from immunoSEQ multiplex PCR; TCRdb stores just in-frame clones and leaves some out. The sample contains about 40,000 clones, around 90% of which appear only once. The CDR3 has 16 residues. Trimming took off 3 bases at V and 4 bases at J, with 15 bases between the two ends. Germline V gene sequence: CDR1 MGHDK, CDR2 SYGVNS. This TCR was sampled from a female donor with multiple sclerosis, enrolled in a pregnancy study. Sequencing used CD8+ T cells from peripheral blood mononuclear cells, obtained in the first trimester of pregnancy. The J gene is TRBJ1-4, the V gene TRBV25-1, with a tentative D call TRBD1 (5 bases). CDR3 amino acids: CASSEPSTEYNEKLFF. The CDR3 DNA reads TGTGCCAGCAGTGAGCCTTCGACAGAGTATAATGAAAAACTGTTTTTT.